This TCR beta chain originates from a study of radiation and T cells in renal cell carcinoma. Study summary: Nephrectomy followed 15 Gy stereotactic body radiation by 4 weeks.

This CDR3 comprises 17 residues. The germline V gene has CDR1 SGHNT and CDR2 YENEEA. V lost 4 bases and J 4 bases, leaving 17 bases between the germline ends. A word on this clone: Its antigen is still unknown.

Time point described: baseline pretreatment blood. Treatment: 15 Gy SBRT to primary tumor, nephrectomy 4 weeks later. Some clones are missing from TCRdb's copy, which holds only in-frame ones; the method was immunoSEQ multiplex PCR. The repertoire holds some 120,000 clones, with about four fifths as singletons. Study results and caveats: In blood, top tumor clones expanded by 2 weeks, shrinking by 4. Baseline intratumoral clonotype presence is unknown without pretreatment biopsies.

This specimen was blood, taken from a patient whose treatment included radiotherapy and nephrectomy. The rearrangement links TRBV11-3 to TRBJ2-6; D call uncertain. This TCR was sampled from a woman between 55 and 75 years old with renal cell carcinoma. For the CDR3, the DNA is TGTGCCAGCAGCTCCTACTCAGACCCGTCCGGGGCCAACGTCCTGACTTTC. Residues: CASSSYSDPSGANVLTF.